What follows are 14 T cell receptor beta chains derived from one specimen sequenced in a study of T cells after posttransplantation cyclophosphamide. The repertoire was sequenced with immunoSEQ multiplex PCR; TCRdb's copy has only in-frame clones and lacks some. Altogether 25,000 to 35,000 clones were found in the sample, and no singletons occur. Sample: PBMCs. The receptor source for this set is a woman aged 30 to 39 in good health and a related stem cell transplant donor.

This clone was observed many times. CDR3 DNA sequence: TGTGCCAGCAGCGCAGGGGGGGGAAACACCATATATTTT. Its protein product is CASSAGGGNTIYF. The chain combines TRBV7-2 with TRBJ1-3, with 7 bases that match TRBD1. The CDR3 is 13 amino acids. V shed 5 bases, J shed 4 bases, and the junction held 2 bases outside the gene matches. CDR1 and CDR2 (germline): SGHTA, FQGNSA.

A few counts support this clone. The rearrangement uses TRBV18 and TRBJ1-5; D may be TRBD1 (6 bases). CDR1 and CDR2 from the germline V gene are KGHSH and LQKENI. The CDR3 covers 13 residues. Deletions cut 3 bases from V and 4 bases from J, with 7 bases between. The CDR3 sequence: CASSPDRNQPQHF. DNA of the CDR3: TGTGCCAGCTCACCGGACAGAAATCAGCCCCAGCATTTT. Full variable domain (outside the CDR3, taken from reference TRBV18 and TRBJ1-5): NAGVMQNPRHLVRRRGQEARLRCSPMKGHSHVYWYRQLPEEGLKFMVYLQKENIIDESGMPKERFSAEFPKEGPSILRIQQVVRGDSAAYFCASSPDRNQPQHFGDGTRLSIL.

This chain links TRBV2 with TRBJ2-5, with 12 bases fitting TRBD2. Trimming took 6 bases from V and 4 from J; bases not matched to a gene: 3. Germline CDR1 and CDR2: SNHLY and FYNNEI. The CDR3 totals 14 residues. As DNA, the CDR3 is TGTGCCAGCAGACAGACTAGCGGGGGAGAGACCCAGTACTTC. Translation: CASRQTSGGETQYF.

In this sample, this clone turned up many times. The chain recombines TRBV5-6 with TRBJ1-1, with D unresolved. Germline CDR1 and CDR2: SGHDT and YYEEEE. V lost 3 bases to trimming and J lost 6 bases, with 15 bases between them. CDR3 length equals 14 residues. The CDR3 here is CASSSGTIRAEAFF. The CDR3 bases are TGTGCCAGCAGCTCAGGTACGATACGCGCTGAAGCTTTCTTT.

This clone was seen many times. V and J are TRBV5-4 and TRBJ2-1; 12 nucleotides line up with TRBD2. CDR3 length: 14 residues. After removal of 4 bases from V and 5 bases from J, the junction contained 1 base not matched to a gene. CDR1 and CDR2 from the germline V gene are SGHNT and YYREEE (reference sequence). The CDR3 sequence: CASSRLAGDNEQFF. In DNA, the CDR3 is TGTGCCAGCAGCCGACTAGCGGGGGACAATGAGCAGTTCTTC.

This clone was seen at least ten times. CDR3 nucleotides: TGTGCCAGCAGCTTAATCAGACAGGGGGAAGGACAGCCCCAGCATTTT. It encodes CASSLIRQGEGQPQHF. The chain carries TRBV5-4 and TRBJ1-5; 9 bases line up with TRBD1. This CDR3 comprises 16 residues. Germline V gene data show CDR1 as SGHNT and CDR2 as YYREEE (reference sequence). V was pared by 2 bases and J by 7 bases, with 10 bases of the junction left unmatched.

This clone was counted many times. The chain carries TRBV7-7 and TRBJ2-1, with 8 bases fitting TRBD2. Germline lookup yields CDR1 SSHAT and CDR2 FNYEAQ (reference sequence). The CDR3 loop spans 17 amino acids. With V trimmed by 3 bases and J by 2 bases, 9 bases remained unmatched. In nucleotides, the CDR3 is TGTGCCAGCAGCTTGGGAACAGCGGGGGAACCCTACAATGAGCAGTTCTTC. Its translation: CASSLGTAGEPYNEQFF.

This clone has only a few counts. CDR3 DNA sequence: TGTGCCAGCAGTTTAGTGCAGGGGACCCCCGGGGAGCTGTTTTTT. Residues: CASSLVQGTPGELFF. The chain couples TRBV12-3 or TRBV12-4 to TRBJ2-2, with D maybe TRBD1 (6 bases). V lost 1 base and J 6 bases, leaving 12 bases between the germline ends. The CDR3 totals 15 residues.

Here the CDR3 reads CASSEHNLRTGGGVGYTF. The CDR3 region has the DNA TGTGCCAGCAGTGAACATAACCTCCGGACAGGGGGCGGAGTGGGCTACACCTTC. The rearrangement joins TRBV25-1 to TRBJ1-2; TRBD1 aligns across 11 bases. The CDR3 loop spans 18 amino acids. Unmatched junction bases numbered 16, after V lost 2 bases and J lost 8 bases. CDR1 is MGHDK and CDR2 is SYGVNS in the germline V gene.

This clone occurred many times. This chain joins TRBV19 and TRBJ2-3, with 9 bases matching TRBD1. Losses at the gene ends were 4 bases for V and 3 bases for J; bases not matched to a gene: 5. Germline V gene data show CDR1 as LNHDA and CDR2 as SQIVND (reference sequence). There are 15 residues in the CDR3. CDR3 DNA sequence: TGTGCCAGTAGTAAAGGGACAGGGCCAACAGATACGCAGTATTTT. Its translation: CASSKGTGPTDTQYF.

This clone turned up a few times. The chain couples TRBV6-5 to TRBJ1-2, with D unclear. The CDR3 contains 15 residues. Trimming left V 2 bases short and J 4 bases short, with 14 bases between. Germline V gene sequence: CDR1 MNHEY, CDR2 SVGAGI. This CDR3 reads CASSYITFLSYGYTF. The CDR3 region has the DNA TGTGCCAGCAGTTACATCACTTTCTTGAGCTATGGCTACACCTTC.

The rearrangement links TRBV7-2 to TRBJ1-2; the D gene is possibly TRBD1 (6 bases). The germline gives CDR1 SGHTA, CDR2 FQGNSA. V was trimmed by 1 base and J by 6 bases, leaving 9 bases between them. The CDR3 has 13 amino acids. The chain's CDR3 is CASSLVRTDGYTF. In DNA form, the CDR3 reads TGTGCCAGCAGCTTAGTTAGGACAGATGGCTACACCTTC.

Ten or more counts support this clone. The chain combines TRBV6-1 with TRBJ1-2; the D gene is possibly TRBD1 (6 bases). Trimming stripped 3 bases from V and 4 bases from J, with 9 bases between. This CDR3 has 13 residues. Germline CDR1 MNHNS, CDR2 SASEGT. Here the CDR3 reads CASSEGHGYGYTF. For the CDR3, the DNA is TGTGCCAGCAGTGAGGGACATGGCTATGGCTACACCTTC.

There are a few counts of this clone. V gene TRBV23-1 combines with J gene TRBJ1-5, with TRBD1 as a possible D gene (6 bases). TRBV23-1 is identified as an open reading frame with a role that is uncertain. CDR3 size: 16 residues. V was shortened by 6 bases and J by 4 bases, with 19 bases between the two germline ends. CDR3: CASSHPAGGGNQPQHF. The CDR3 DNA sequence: TGCGCCAGCAGCCACCCGGCGGGAGGGGGTAATCAGCCCCAGCATTTT.